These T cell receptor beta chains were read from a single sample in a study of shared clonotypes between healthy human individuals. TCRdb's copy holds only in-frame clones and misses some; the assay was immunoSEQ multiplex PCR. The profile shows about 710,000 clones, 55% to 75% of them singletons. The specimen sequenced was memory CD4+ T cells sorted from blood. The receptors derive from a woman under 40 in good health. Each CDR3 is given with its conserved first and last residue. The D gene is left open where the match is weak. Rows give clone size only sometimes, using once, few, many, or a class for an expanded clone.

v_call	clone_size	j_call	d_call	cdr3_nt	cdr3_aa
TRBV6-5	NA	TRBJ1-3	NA	TGTGCCAGCAGTTACTCGATTGGGGTCGGAAACACCATATATTTT	CASSYSIGVGNTIYF
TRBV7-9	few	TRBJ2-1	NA	TGTGCCAGCAGCCCGGCTATAGGGCCCCAGTTCTTC	CASSPAIGPQFF
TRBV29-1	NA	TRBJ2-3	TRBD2	TGCAGCGTTCGGCTAGCGGGAGCCCCAGATACGCAGTATTTT	CSVRLAGAPDTQYF
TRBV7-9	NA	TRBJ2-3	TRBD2	TGTGCCAGCAGCCCAAACAGGAGGGGAGGGGCAGATACGCAGTATTTT	CASSPNRRGGADTQYF
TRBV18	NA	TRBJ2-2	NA	TGTGCCAGCTCACCTAATTGGCTGTCCGGGGAGCTGTTTTTT	CASSPNWLSGELFF
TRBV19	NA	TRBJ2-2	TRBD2	TGTGCCAGTAGTTCGACTAGCGGGAGAACCGGGGAGCTGTTTTTT	CASSSTSGRTGELFF
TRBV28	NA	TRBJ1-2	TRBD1	TGTGCCAGCAGGGCGACAGGGGATCCCTATGGCTACACCTTC	CASRATGDPYGYTF
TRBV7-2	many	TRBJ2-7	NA	TGTGCCAGCAGCTTAGGGACACTCCCTTGGGGCGAGCAGTACTTC	CASSLGTLPWGEQYF
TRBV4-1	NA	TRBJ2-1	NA	TGCGCCAGCAGCCAGACGGCGGTTGCGGCTTCCTACAATGAGCAGTTCTTC	CASSQTAVAASYNEQFF
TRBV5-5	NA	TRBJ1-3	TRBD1	TGTGCCAGCAGCTTGAGAATCCCAGGGGGCACTGGAAACACCATATATTTT	CASSLRIPGGTGNTIYF
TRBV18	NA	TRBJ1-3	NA	TGTGCCAGCTCACCATCAGGGATTGGGGCTGGAAACACCATATATTTT	CASSPSGIGAGNTIYF
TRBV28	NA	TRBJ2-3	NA	TGTGCCAGCAGTTTATCAGGGGTTGGCACAGATACGCAGTATTTT	CASSLSGVGTDTQYF
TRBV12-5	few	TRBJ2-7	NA	TGTGCTAGTGCCTTAGTAGTTTCCACCGAGGGGGCCTACGAGCAGTACTTC	CASALVVSTEGAYEQYF
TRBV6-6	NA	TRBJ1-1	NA	TGTGCCAGCAGTAAAGGGACGGAACAGAACACTGAAGCTTTCTTT	CASSKGTEQNTEAFF
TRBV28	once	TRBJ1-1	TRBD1	TGTGCCAGCCATACAGGGGGCAAGTACACTGAAGCTTTCTTT	CASHTGGKYTEAFF
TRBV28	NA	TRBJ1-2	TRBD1	TGTGCCAGCAGTGAACCCCGGGGACAGGGGGGGCCCACCTTC	CASSEPRGQGGPTF
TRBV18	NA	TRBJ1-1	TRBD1	TGTGCCAGCTCACCACCGACAGGGGCCAACACTGAAGCTTTCTTT	CASSPPTGANTEAFF
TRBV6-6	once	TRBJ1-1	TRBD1	TGTGCCAGCAGCTTGCAGGGGGCCGGGCGGAACACTGAAGCTTTCTTT	CASSLQGAGRNTEAFF
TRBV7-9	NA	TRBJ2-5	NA	TGTGCCAGCAGCTTAGCGGGATCGGGGGAGACCCAGTACTTC	CASSLAGSGETQYF
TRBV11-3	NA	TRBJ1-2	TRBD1	TGTGCCAGCAGCTTGGCGAGACAGGGCTCCCCATCCTATGGCTACACCTTC	CASSLARQGSPSYGYTF
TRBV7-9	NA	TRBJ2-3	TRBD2	TGTGCCAGCAGCCCGGCGGGAGAGCGTCCGTTAGCTAGCACAGATACGCAGTATTTT	CASSPAGERPLASTDTQYF
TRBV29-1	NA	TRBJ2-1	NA	TGCAGCGTTGATATGGGGGCAGCAGACTACAATGAGCAGTTCTTC	CSVDMGAADYNEQFF
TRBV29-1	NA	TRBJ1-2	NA	TGCAGCGGGTCGGGTCCGGCTGGCTACACCTTC	CSGSGPAGYTF
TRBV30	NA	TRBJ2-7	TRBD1	TGTGCCTTACGACAGGGGAAATCCTACGAGCAGTACTTC	CALRQGKSYEQYF
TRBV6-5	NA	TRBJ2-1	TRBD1	TGTGCCAGCAGTAAACCGGGACAGGGACTCGATGAGCAGTTCTTC	CASSKPGQGLDEQFF
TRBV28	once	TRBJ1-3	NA	TGTGCCAGCAGTCCCGCTCCGGGGGACTCTGGAAACACCATATATTTT	CASSPAPGDSGNTIYF
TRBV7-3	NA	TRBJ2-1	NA	TGTGCCAGCAGCTTTTTGGCCGTCCGCCGCGATGAGCAGTTCTTC	CASSFLAVRRDEQFF
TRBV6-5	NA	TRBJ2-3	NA	TGTGCCACCAGTTACTGGGCTGGAGATACGCAGTATTTT	CATSYWAGDTQYF
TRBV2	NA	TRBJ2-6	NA	TGTGCCAGCAGTGAAAGGACGGCTGACTCTGGGGCCAACGTCCTGACTTTC	CASSERTADSGANVLTF
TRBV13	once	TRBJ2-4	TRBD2	TGTGCCAGCACACTAGCGGGAGGCACTTATGGGGACATTCAGTACTTC	CASTLAGGTYGDIQYF
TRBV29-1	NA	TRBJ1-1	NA	TGCAGCGTTGAAGATCTCGAGGGCGGGGGTAACACTGAAGCTTTCTTT	CSVEDLEGGGNTEAFF
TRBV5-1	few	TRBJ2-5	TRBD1	TGCGCCAGCAGCTTGGTACGGACAGGGCCCATCCAAGAGACCCAGTACTTC	CASSLVRTGPIQETQYF
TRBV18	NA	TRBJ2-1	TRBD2	TGTGCCAGCTCACCTCCGGGACTAATTCGCAATGAGCAGTTCTTC	CASSPPGLIRNEQFF
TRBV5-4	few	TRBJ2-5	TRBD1	TGTGCCAGCAGCTCGTCGACAGGGGGGCTGACCCAGTACTTC	CASSSSTGGLTQYF
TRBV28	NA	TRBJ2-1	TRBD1	TGTGCCAGCAGCCGAGGGACAGGGGGTTTGAATGAGCAGTTCTTC	CASSRGTGGLNEQFF
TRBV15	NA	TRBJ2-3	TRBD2	TGTGCCACCAGCAGAGAGATAGCGGGAGATACGCAGTATTTT	CATSREIAGDTQYF
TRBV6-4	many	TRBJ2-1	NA	TGTGCCAGCAGTGAGGCGGGTGTAGGTGAGCAGTTCTTC	CASSEAGVGEQFF
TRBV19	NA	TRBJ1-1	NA	TGTGCCAGTAGGCCGGGACAAGGGTACGAGGTGACTGAAGCTTTCTTT	CASRPGQGYEVTEAFF
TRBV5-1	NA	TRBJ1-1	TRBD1	TGCGCCAGCAGCTTTCGACAGGGCAACACTGAAGCTTTCTTT	CASSFRQGNTEAFF
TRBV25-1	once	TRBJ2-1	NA	TGTGCCAGCAGTGAATCAACCGCCCCGGGTAGGGATGAGCAGTTCTTC	CASSESTAPGRDEQFF
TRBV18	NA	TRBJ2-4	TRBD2	TGTGCCAGCTCAGAGCCGGGACTAGCGGGAGTAAACATTCAGTACTTC	CASSEPGLAGVNIQYF
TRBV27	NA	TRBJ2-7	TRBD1	TGTGCCAGCGGCAAGGGACAGGGGGAATACGAGCAGTACTTC	CASGKGQGEYEQYF
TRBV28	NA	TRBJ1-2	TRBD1	TGTGCCAGCAGATTCCCGGGGACAGGGAGCGGCTACACCTTC	CASRFPGTGSGYTF
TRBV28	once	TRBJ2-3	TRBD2	TGTGCCAGCACCTTTAGCGGGAGTAGTCTTGGCACAGATACGCAGTATTTT	CASTFSGSSLGTDTQYF
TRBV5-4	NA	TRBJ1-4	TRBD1	TGTGCCAGCAGCTCGACACAGGGGGCAGGGGAAAAACTGTTTTTT	CASSSTQGAGEKLFF
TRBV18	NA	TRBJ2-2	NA	TGTGCCAGCTCACCCGGCCAGGGTAACACCGGGGAGCTGTTTTTT	CASSPGQGNTGELFF
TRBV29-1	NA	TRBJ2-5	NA	TGTAGCGTTGACGCGGGCGTAGAGACCCAGTACTTC	CSVDAGVETQYF
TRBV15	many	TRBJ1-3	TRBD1	TGTGCCAACGAGGGACAGACCTACTCTGGAAACACCATATATTTT	CANEGQTYSGNTIYF
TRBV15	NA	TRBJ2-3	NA	TGTGCCACCAGCACCCGTAGACTAGACGCAGATACGCAGTATTTT	CATSTRRLDADTQYF